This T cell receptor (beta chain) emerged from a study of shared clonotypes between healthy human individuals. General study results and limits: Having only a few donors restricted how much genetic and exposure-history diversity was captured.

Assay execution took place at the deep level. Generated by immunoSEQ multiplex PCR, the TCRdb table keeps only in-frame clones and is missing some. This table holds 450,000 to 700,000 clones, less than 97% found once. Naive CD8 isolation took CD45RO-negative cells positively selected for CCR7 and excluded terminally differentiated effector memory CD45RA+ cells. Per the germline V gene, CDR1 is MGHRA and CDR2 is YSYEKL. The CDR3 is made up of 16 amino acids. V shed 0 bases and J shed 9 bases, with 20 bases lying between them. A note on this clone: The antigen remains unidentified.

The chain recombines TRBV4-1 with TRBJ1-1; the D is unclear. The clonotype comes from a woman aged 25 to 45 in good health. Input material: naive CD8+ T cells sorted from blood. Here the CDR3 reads CASSQEGQPNLEKAFF. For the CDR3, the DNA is TGCGCCAGCAGCCAAGAAGGGCAGCCCAACCTAGAGAAAGCTTTCTTT.